The 32 T cell receptor beta chains below all came from one sample that was sequenced in a study of cytotoxic CD8 clonotypes in ibrutinib-treated CLL. Profiling relied on immunoSEQ multiplex PCR, and the TCRdb table lists in-frame clones only, not all of them. Of around 42,000 clones in the sample, 60% to 70% were seen once. The starting material was PBMCs, obtained after 24 months of ibrutinib treatment. These receptors all stem from a human donor with chronic lymphocytic leukemia.

The J gene is TRBJ1-5, the V gene TRBV4-1; tentative D call: TRBD1 (5 bases). CDR3 size: 17 residues. Trimming stripped 2 bases from V and 8 bases from J, with 22 bases between. Germline CDR1 reads MGHRA; CDR2 reads YSYEKL. The CDR3, as DNA: TGCGCCAGCAGCCAACGTCACCGGGACCCGAAATTGAAGCCCCAGCATTTT. Its protein product is CASSQRHRDPKLKPQHF.

The sample holds many counts of this clone. The chain links TRBV6-1 to TRBJ1-6, with a weak D call TRBD1 (6 bases). Germline V gene data show CDR1 as MNHNS and CDR2 as SASEGT. The CDR3 sequence is 15 residues long. V lost 4 bases to trimming and J lost 3 bases, with 10 bases between them. CDR3 nucleotides: TGTGCCAGCAGTGCCGGACAGCTCTATAATTCACCCCTCCACTTT. It specifies CASSAGQLYNSPLHF.

V usage is TRBV6-6 and J usage is TRBJ1-5, with TRBD1 matching 8 bases. CDR3 size: 16 residues. V lost 4 bases to trimming and J lost 8 bases; unmatched junction nucleotides: 13. Germline CDR1 reads MNHNY; CDR2 reads SVGAGI (reference sequence). CDR3 amino acids: CASSWKGQARVEPQHF. The CDR3 nucleotides are TGTGCCAGCAGTTGGAAGGGACAGGCTAGGGTAGAGCCCCAGCATTTT.

Many counts were recorded for this clone. The V and J genes are TRBV30 and TRBJ1-5; tentatively, D is TRBD1 (5 bases). This CDR3 is 16 amino acids long. V was pared by 5 bases and J by 0 bases, with 17 bases between. The V gene's germline CDR1 is GTSNPN and CDR2 SVGIG (reference sequence). CDR3 region: CAWGQGSGFSNQPQHF. CDR3 nucleotides: TGTGCCTGGGGTCAGGGAAGCGGTTTTAGCAATCAGCCCCAGCATTTT.

The chain couples TRBV18 to TRBJ2-2; no clear D. CDR1 and CDR2 (germline): KGHSH, LQKENI. The CDR3 runs to 13 residues. Trimming left V 3 bases short and J 5 bases short, with 7 bases between. The CDR3 region is CASSPMRTGELFF. CDR3 bases: TGTGCCAGCTCACCCATGAGGACCGGGGAGCTGTTTTTT.

This clone was detected many times. The chain combines TRBV10-3 with TRBJ1-4; weak D call: TRBD1 (5 bases). The germline V gene has CDR1 ENHRY and CDR2 SYGVKD. Trimming left V 3 bases short and J 8 bases short, with 10 bases between. The CDR3 has 13 residues. In nucleotides, the CDR3 is TGTGCCATCAGTGAACAGGTTTGGGAAAAACTGTTTTTT. Its protein is CAISEQVWEKLFF.

This sequence joins TRBV9 and TRBJ2-1; D gene ambiguous. This CDR3 has 12 amino acids. Germline lookup yields CDR1 SGDLS and CDR2 YYNGEE. Trimming shortened V by 2 bases and J by 3 bases, and 3 bases separated the two germline ends. The DNA for the CDR3 is TGTGCCAGCAGCGTTTACTACAATGAGCAGTTCTTC. Protein: CASSVYYNEQFF.

Here the CDR3 DNA reads TGTGCCAGCTCACCATCCAACAGATTTGTGTCTGGAAACACCATATATTTT. Its translation is CASSPSNRFVSGNTIYF. J is TRBJ1-3 and V is TRBV18; D is unresolved. This CDR3 region has 17 residues. Trimming stripped 2 bases from V and 1 base from J, with 15 bases between. CDR1 and CDR2 from the germline V gene are KGHSH and LQKENI. Full variable domain (outside the CDR3, taken from reference TRBV18 and TRBJ1-3): NAGVMQNPRHLVRRRGQEARLRCSPMKGHSHVYWYRQLPEEGLKFMVYLQKENIIDESGMPKERFSAEFPKEGPSILRIQQVVRGDSAAYFCASSPSNRFVSGNTIYFGEGSWLTVV.

The V and J genes are TRBV14 and TRBJ2-7; D gene unclear. The CDR3 totals 14 residues. V lost 2 bases and J lost 1, with 9 bases in between. Germline V lookup: CDR1 SGHDN, CDR2 FVKESK. The CDR3 nucleotides read TGTGCCAGCAGCCAACCCGCTGGGTCCTACGAGCAGTACTTC. This sequence encodes CASSQPAGSYEQYF.

V gene TRBV28 combines with J gene TRBJ2-2, with D unclear. The CDR3 contains 15 residues. Germline V gives CDR1 MDHEN, CDR2 SYDVKM. Trimming took off 5 bases at V and 4 bases at J, with 14 bases between the two ends. The CDR3 sequence is CASSLTGLRTGELFF. CDR3 nucleotide sequence: TGTGCCAGCAGTCTGACCGGGTTGCGCACCGGGGAGCTGTTTTTT.

The CDR3 DNA is TGTGCCAGCAGGACCTTGGGAGCGGGAGGGCCAGAGATATGGAACGAGCAGTACTTC. Protein: CASRTLGAGGPEIWNEQYF. This sequence joins TRBV27 and TRBJ2-7; 10 bases match TRBD2. The CDR3 covers 19 residues. CDR1 and CDR2 (germline): MNHEY, SMNVEV (reference sequence). Germline trimming cut 6 bases from V and 5 bases from J; bases unmatched to any gene: 22.

The chain recombines TRBV7-3 with TRBJ2-7; 8 nucleotides match TRBD2. Germline CDR1 and CDR2: SGHTA and FQGTGA. The V gene end was trimmed by 1 base and the J gene end by 0 bases; junction bases not matched to a gene: 8. The CDR3 totals 17 residues. CDR3 residues: CASSLKGVLAGSYEQYF. The CDR3 coding sequence is TGTGCCAGCAGCTTAAAGGGAGTTCTAGCGGGCTCCTACGAGCAGTACTTC.

This clone was found a few times. J is TRBJ2-7 and V is TRBV28, with 7 nucleotides matching TRBD2. Germline trimming cut 8 bases from V and 0 bases from J; bases unmatched to any gene: 10. The CDR3 is made up of 15 amino acids. Germline CDR1 reads MDHEN; CDR2 reads SYDVKM. The CDR3 DNA is TGTGCCAGCGCCCTTACTAGCGCGAGCTCCTACGAGCAGTACTTC. Protein product: CASALTSASSYEQYF.

J is TRBJ1-5 and V is TRBV2; D possibly corresponds to TRBD1 (5 bases). The V and J ends lost 4 bases and 4 bases respectively, with 8 bases between them. This CDR3 has 13 amino acids. CDR1 and CDR2 (germline): SNHLY, FYNNEI. This chain's CDR3 is CASSAQGNQPQHF. In nucleotides, the CDR3 is TGTGCCAGCAGTGCTCAGGGAAATCAGCCCCAGCATTTT.

This sequence joins TRBV10-1 and TRBJ2-2; 9 bases agree with TRBD1. J was trimmed by 3 bases and V by 6 bases; bases with no gene match: 11. This CDR3 is built from 17 residues. Germline V gene sequence: CDR1 WNHNN, CDR2 SYGVQD (reference sequence). This chain's CDR3 is CASRPPSGTGYTGELFF. The CDR3 coding sequence is TGCGCCAGCAGGCCGCCCTCCGGGACAGGGTACACCGGGGAGCTGTTTTTT.

The chain joins TRBV18 to TRBJ2-2; 8 bases fit TRBD1. Trimming at V came to 2 bases and at J to 1 base, leaving 0 bases not matched to a gene. Germline V gene data show CDR1 as KGHSH and CDR2 as LQKENI. The CDR3 consists of 15 residues. The DNA for the CDR3 is TGTGCCAGCTCACCAACAGGGGGGAACACCGGGGAGCTGTTTTTT. Protein sequence: CASSPTGGNTGELFF.

This clone was counted only a few times. V and J are TRBV5-1 and TRBJ2-5; 10 nucleotides match TRBD2. The trim removed 0 bases at V and 5 bases at J, leaving 7 bases unmatched. CDR1 and CDR2 (germline): SGHRS, YFSETQ. The CDR3 extends over 16 amino acids. CDR3 in amino acids: CASSLAYSGGKETQYF. The CDR3 DNA follows: TGCGCCAGCAGCTTGGCATATAGCGGGGGGAAGGAGACCCAGTACTTC.

This clone has only one observation. The rearrangement links TRBV5-8 to TRBJ2-2, with D hard to call. V shed 0 bases and J shed 7 bases, with 4 bases lying between them. Germline V gene lookup returns CDR1 SGHTS and CDR2 YDEGEE. The CDR3 has 12 residues. The CDR3 DNA sequence: TGTGCCAGCAGCTTGGGGAACGGGGAGCTGTTTTTT. It translates to CASSLGNGELFF.

The rearrangement links TRBV28 to TRBJ1-3; TRBD1 agrees at 10 bases. This CDR3 has 18 amino acids. V dropped 3 bases and J dropped 1; count of bases not matched to a gene: 9. Germline CDR1 MDHEN, CDR2 SYDVKM. This chain's CDR3 is CASSFPTGGSGSGNTIYF. The CDR3 DNA reads as TGTGCCAGCAGTTTCCCGACAGGGGGCAGTGGATCTGGAAACACCATATATTTT.

V is TRBV5-6 and J is TRBJ1-1; 7 bases are shared with TRBD1. The CDR3 covers 18 residues. V was clipped by 1 base and J by 3 bases; unmatched bases: 15. In germline, CDR1 is SGHDT, CDR2 YYEEEE. CDR3 sequence: CASSLLIGSRQGDTEAFF. The DNA for the CDR3 is TGTGCCAGCAGCTTGTTGATCGGTTCGAGACAGGGTGACACTGAAGCTTTCTTT.

The V gene is TRBV9, the J gene TRBJ1-1; D is uncertain. This CDR3 is 14 amino acids long. Trimming took 4 bases from V and 0 from J, leaving 10 bases between them. Germline CDR1 SGDLS, CDR2 YYNGEE. CDR3 in DNA: TGTGCCAGCAGCCGGGCCTTTATGAACACTGAAGCTTTCTTT. The encoded protein is CASSRAFMNTEAFF.

The rearrangement links TRBV2 to TRBJ2-1; TRBD1 matches at 7 bases. The CDR3 has 14 amino acids. Germline V lookup: CDR1 SNHLY, CDR2 FYNNEI. V dropped 0 bases and J dropped 11; count of bases not matched to a gene: 7. Here the CDR3 reads CASSEAGTDLKQFF. CDR3 nucleotides: TGTGCCAGCAGTGAAGCCGGGACAGATCTGAAGCAGTTCTTC.

In this sample, this clone turned up a few times. The genes are TRBV14 and TRBJ2-3, with 7 bases lining up with TRBD1. This CDR3 has 15 residues. Germline values: CDR1 SGHDN, CDR2 FVKESK. V dropped 2 bases and J dropped 2; count of bases not matched to a gene: 4. CDR3 loop: CASSQKGQLTDTQYF. The CDR3, as DNA: TGTGCCAGCAGCCAAAAGGGACAGCTCACAGATACGCAGTATTTT.

This clone has a handful of counts. The chain carries TRBV2 and TRBJ1-6; 10 positions match TRBD1. The V gene end was trimmed by 4 bases and the J gene end by 0 bases; junction bases not matched to a gene: 3. Germline V gene data show CDR1 as SNHLY and CDR2 as FYNNEI. The CDR3 runs to 17 residues. This CDR3 reads CASSGRDRGSYNSPLHF. CDR3 bases: TGTGCCAGCAGTGGCCGGGACAGGGGCTCCTATAATTCACCCCTCCACTTT.

There are a few counts of this clone. This chain joins TRBV5-1 and TRBJ2-1, with 7 positions matching TRBD2. The germline CDR1 and CDR2 sequences are SGHRS and YFSETQ. This CDR3 comprises 19 residues. After removal of 3 bases from V and 8 bases from J, the junction contained 23 bases not matched to a gene. The CDR3 sequence is CASSWGLATSDRGLDEQFF. The CDR3, as DNA: TGCGCCAGCAGCTGGGGACTCGCCACTAGCGATCGGGGCTTGGATGAGCAGTTCTTC.

The chain is built from TRBV6-6 and TRBJ1-1; D unresolved. The CDR3 has 15 amino acids. Looked up from germline, CDR1 is MNHNY and CDR2 is SVGAGI (reference sequence). Trimming removed 7 bases from V and 4 bases from J, with 19 bases in between. CDR3 in DNA: TGTGCCAGCACCTCCTTAAGTCGGGTGGGCACTGAAGCTTTCTTT. Its translation: CASTSLSRVGTEAFF.

This clone was seen more than once but under ten times. The J gene is TRBJ2-4, the V gene TRBV9; 12 positions agree with TRBD2. Germline loops: CDR1 SGDLS, CDR2 YYNGEE. The V segment lost 4 bases and the J segment 1 base; nucleotides outside the gene matches: 18. The CDR3 loop spans 21 amino acids. CDR3 protein: CASSRVPERLAGEVAKNIQYF. The CDR3 nucleotides read TGTGCCAGCAGCCGAGTCCCGGAACGACTAGCGGGGGAGGTGGCCAAAAACATTCAGTACTTC.

This clone has just a few counts. The V call is TRBV2, the J call TRBJ2-1, with D perhaps TRBD2 (5 bases). The CDR3 consists of 15 residues. Trimming left V 8 bases short and J 6 bases short, with 20 bases between. Germline V gene lookup returns CDR1 SNHLY and CDR2 FYNNEI. The CDR3 DNA reads as TGTGCCAGCGATTTCGGGTTTGGGGAGTCCAATGAGCAGTTCTTC. This translates into CASDFGFGESNEQFF.

This clone was counted a single time. CDR3 region: CASSLDRGEQYF. The CDR3 coding sequence is TGTGCCAGCAGCTTAGACCGGGGCGAGCAGTACTTC. The V call is TRBV5-4, the J call TRBJ2-7, with D tentatively TRBD2 (5 bases). The CDR3 runs to 12 residues. CDR1 SGHNT and CDR2 YYREEE come from the germline V gene (reference sequence). Trimming removed 2 bases at V and 6 bases at J, with 9 bases between.

The rearrangement links TRBV28 to TRBJ1-5, with a weak D call TRBD1 (5 bases). Looked up from germline, CDR1 is MDHEN and CDR2 is SYDVKM. The CDR3 length is 14 residues. V gave up 1 base and J gave up 6 bases, with 10 bases separating them. CDR3 protein: CASSLLGGGQPQHF. CDR3 sequence (DNA): TGTGCCAGCAGTTTATTGGGCGGGGGTCAGCCCCAGCATTTT.

The genes are TRBV7-9 and TRBJ1-3; D is unresolved. This CDR3 comprises 16 residues. CDR1 is SEHNR, CDR2 FQNEAQ, per germline (reference sequence). V was pared by 6 bases and J by 0 bases, with 15 bases between. The CDR3 spells CASRSPFGYSGNTIYF. The CDR3, as DNA: TGTGCCAGCAGATCCCCGTTCGGTTACTCTGGAAACACCATATATTTT. The whole variable domain, remainder taken from reference TRBV7-9 and TRBJ1-3, is DTGVSQNPRHKITKRGQNVTFRCDPISEHNRLYWYRQTLGQGPEFLTYFQNEAQLEKSRLLSDRFSAERPKGSFSTLEIQRTEQGDSAMYLCASRSPFGYSGNTIYFGEGSWLTVV.

The V gene is TRBV9, the J gene TRBJ1-2, with D perhaps TRBD1 (6 bases). The V and J ends lost 3 bases and 2 bases respectively, with 14 bases between them. This CDR3 comprises 15 residues. CDR1 and CDR2 (germline): SGDLS, YYNGEE. The CDR3 reads CASSAPQGRNYGYTF. The CDR3 bases are TGTGCCAGCAGCGCCCCACAGGGCAGAAACTATGGCTACACCTTC.